This T cell receptor beta chain was recorded in a study of T cell responses to AZD1222 COVID-19 vaccine. Background on the study: Second-dose timings of about 4 or about 12 weeks were pooled.

Produced via immunoSEQ multiplex PCR; TCRdb's table is partial and in-frame only. The sample has about 84,000 clones, roughly 85% seen once; the top ten hold around 1.5%. Germline V gives CDR1 SGHTA, CDR2 FQGNSA. The CDR3 sequence is 13 residues long. The V gene lost 5 bases and the J gene lost 4 bases, with 9 bases spanning the gap. Turning to this clone: Its specificity is unknown.

General study results and limits: Receipt of two AZD1222 doses was followed by a rise in Spike-specific TCR breadth and depth. Among AZD1222 vaccinees, only 5 to 7 were seropositive at baseline. Donors, mostly white British, included more females; clonal diversity was possibly underestimated.

Sequencing was performed on peripheral blood, taken on day 0 of AZD1222 vaccination. The sequence derives from an adult in good health. The V and J genes are TRBV7-2 and TRBJ1-3; the D is unclear. The CDR3 loop is CASSPVLGNTIYF. The CDR3 nucleotides are TGTGCCAGCAGCCCCGTCCTCGGAAACACCATATATTTT.